These 22 T cell receptor beta chains came from one sample sequenced in a study of CD8 T cells in ankylosing spondylitis. Findings and caveats of the study: For ankylosing spondylitis blood, a TCR beta motif of about 8 highly homologous variants appeared characteristic.

The antigens for these receptors are not known. TCRdb reprocessed the 5' RACE reads via MiXCR and lists one record per CDR3 protein. This sample has 750,000 to 850,000 distinct CDR3 sequences, with around 11% found just once. Sequencing used blood, either unsorted or a sorted T cell fraction (not recorded which). The source is a male donor with ankylosing spondylitis.

This clonotype was counted a few times. The chain combines TRBV5-1 with TRBJ1-1; 8 bases map to TRBD1. This CDR3 region has 15 residues. V lost 3 bases to trimming and J lost 1 base; unmatched junction nucleotides: 5. Per germline, CDR1 SGHRS and CDR2 YFSETQ. CDR3 sequence: CASSWGGQGNTEAFF. DNA of the CDR3: TGCGCCAGCAGCTGGGGCGGACAGGGGAACACTGAAGCTTTCTTT. Drawing the rest from reference TRBV5-1 and TRBJ1-1, the complete variable domain is KAGVTQTPRYLIKTRGQQVTLSCSPISGHRSVSWYQQTPGQGLQFLFEYFSETQRNKGNFPGRFSGRQFSNSRSEMNVSTLELGDSALYLCASSWGGQGNTEAFFGQGTRLTVV.

V is TRBV6-5 and J is TRBJ2-2; a possible D gene is TRBD2 (7 bases). The CDR3 is 16 residues long. Per germline, CDR1 MNHEY and CDR2 SVGAGI. Trimming stripped 4 bases from V and 7 bases from J, with 19 bases between. The CDR3 is CASSSLRGGFSGELFF. The CDR3 region has the DNA TGTGCCAGCAGTTCCCTTAGGGGGGGGTTCAGCGGGGAGCTGTTTTTT.

The CDR3 DNA reads as TGTGCCAGCAGCCAGATAAATGCGGGAGGGCCGCAGCATGAGCAGTTCTTC. Protein sequence: CASSQINAGGPQHEQFF. The J gene is TRBJ2-1, the V gene TRBV28, with TRBD2 identical over 9 bases. Unmatched junction bases numbered 17, after V lost 6 bases and J lost 8 bases. Germline V lookup: CDR1 MDHEN, CDR2 SYDVKM. The CDR3 runs to 17 residues.

V is TRBV20-1 and J is TRBJ2-2; D is perhaps TRBD2 (6 bases). Germline CDR1 is DFQATT and CDR2 is SNEGSKA (reference sequence). With 6 bases removed from V and 6 bases from J, the gap between germline ends came to 11 bases. The CDR3 is 12 amino acids. The CDR3: CSATGLPGELFF. The CDR3 DNA follows: TGCAGTGCGACGGGACTCCCCGGGGAGCTGTTTTTT.

This clonotype was counted only a few times. This rearrangement joins TRBV6-2 or TRBV6-3 to TRBJ2-7, with a possible D match to TRBD2 (6 bases). Per germline, CDR1 MNHEY and CDR2 SVGEGT. This CDR3 is built from 15 residues. Trimming took off 6 bases at V and 2 bases at J, with 17 bases between the two ends. DNA for the CDR3: TGTGCCAGCAGCCCCTTCTGGACGGGAGCCTACGAGCAGTACTTC. It translates to CASSPFWTGAYEQYF.

V and J are TRBV6-1 and TRBJ2-7; the D gene could be TRBD1 or TRBD2 (6 bases each). Germline CDR1 MNHNS, CDR2 SASEGT. V gave up 4 bases and J gave up 6 bases, with 13 bases separating them. The CDR3 extends over 13 amino acids. The DNA of the CDR3 is TGTGCCAGCAGTGGACAGCCGGGGGCCGAGCAGTACTTC. Its protein is CASSGQPGAEQYF.

This chain uses TRBV20-1 with TRBJ1-2; no clear D. Germline assignment: CDR1 DFQATT and CDR2 SNEGSKA (reference sequence). The germline V and J ends were trimmed by 7 bases and 0 bases, with 9 bases remaining between them. This CDR3 has 12 amino acids. The CDR3 bases are TGCAGTGTACGTTTTACTAACTATGGCTACACCTTC. Its translation is CSVRFTNYGYTF.

The rearrangement joins TRBV12-3 or TRBV12-4 to TRBJ1-5, with D perhaps TRBD1 (6 bases). The CDR3 has 15 amino acids. Deletions cut 3 bases from V and 7 bases from J, with 16 bases between. Here the CDR3 reads CASSFWGAPRQPQHF. The CDR3 DNA reads as TGTGCCAGCAGTTTCTGGGGGGCGCCCCGGCAGCCCCAGCATTTT.

This clonotype was counted ten times or more. The chain carries TRBV12-3 or TRBV12-4 and TRBJ2-5; D ambiguous. There are 12 residues in the CDR3. Deletions cut 3 bases from V and 4 bases from J, with 6 bases between. For the CDR3, the DNA is TGTGCCAGCAGTTTCATCCCAGAGACCCAGTACTTC. This codes for CASSFIPETQYF.

This chain joins TRBV24-1 and TRBJ2-7; 7 bases map to TRBD1. Germline trimming cut 6 bases from V and 3 bases from J; bases unmatched to any gene: 7. The V gene's germline CDR1 is KGHDR and CDR2 SFDVKD. The length of the CDR3 is 14 residues. As DNA, the CDR3 is TGTGCCACCAGTCCGGGACAGTCCTTCTACGAGCAGTACTTC. This translates into CATSPGQSFYEQYF.

The sample holds a few counts of this clonotype. V usage is TRBV7-2 and J usage is TRBJ2-5; TRBD1 agrees at 7 bases. In germline, CDR1 is SGHTA, CDR2 FQGNSA. The CDR3 is 15 amino acids. The ends lost 0 bases at V and 4 bases at J; junction bases unmatched: 5. CDR3 sequence reads: CASSLAGRGRETQYF. CDR3 nucleotide sequence: TGTGCCAGCAGCTTAGCGGGCAGGGGGAGAGAGACCCAGTACTTC.

V is TRBV5-1 and J is TRBJ1-1; 7 bases are shared with TRBD1. The CDR3 totals 14 residues. J lost 4 bases, V lost 4 bases, and 7 bases had no gene match. Germline CDR1 reads SGHRS; CDR2 reads YFSETQ. As DNA, the CDR3 is TGCGCCAGCAGCCTACAGGGGATCAGCACTGAAGCTTTCTTT. Protein product: CASSLQGISTEAFF.

This clonotype occurred a few times. This sequence joins TRBV4-2 and TRBJ2-2, with D perhaps TRBD2 (5 bases). The length of the CDR3 is 15 residues. Germline V gene lookup returns CDR1 LGHNA and CDR2 YNFKEQ. V was cut by 4 bases and J by 7 bases, with 16 bases left in between. The CDR3 sequence is CASSPRTAAGGELFF. In DNA form, the CDR3 reads TGTGCCAGCAGCCCCCGGACTGCCGCGGGCGGGGAGCTGTTTTTT.

The table lists this clonotype with a few counts. V and J are TRBV15 and TRBJ1-5, with D perhaps matching TRBD1 (5 bases). Germline V gene sequence: CDR1 LNHNV, CDR2 YYDKDF (reference sequence). Between the trimmed V and J ends, which lost 9 bases and 6 bases, there was a span of 12 bases. This CDR3 has 12 amino acids. The CDR3 reads CATRGAGQPQHF. The CDR3 nucleotides read TGTGCCACGAGAGGGGCAGGTCAGCCCCAGCATTTT.

The chain employs TRBV20-1 and TRBJ2-7; 10 bases agree with TRBD2. This CDR3 region has 13 residues. In germline, CDR1 is DFQATT, CDR2 SNEGSKA (reference sequence). The V and J ends lost 5 bases and 7 bases, in that order; junction bases with no gene match: 8. The CDR3 nucleotides read TGCAGTGCTCGGCTAGCGGGGGTGAGGGAGCAGTACTTC. This sequence encodes CSARLAGVREQYF.

Ten or more counts support this clonotype. V gene TRBV5-5 combines with J gene TRBJ2-2; D is possibly TRBD1 (5 bases). The CDR3 contains 12 residues. Germline CDR1 is SGHKS and CDR2 is YYEKEE (reference sequence). The V end was cut by 2 bases, the J end by 7 bases, with 6 bases between. CDR3 coding DNA: TGTGCCAGCAGCTTCGACAGCGGGGAGCTGTTTTTT. Amino acid sequence: CASSFDSGELFF.

The chain couples TRBV4-3 to TRBJ2-7; D remains unclear. Germline V lookup: CDR1 LGHNA, CDR2 YSLEER. Trimming removed 0 bases at V and 4 bases at J, with 10 bases between. The length of the CDR3 is 14 residues. The CDR3 DNA follows: TGCGCCAGCAGCCAAGATGATCTCTCATACGAGCAGTACTTC. Translation gives CASSQDDLSYEQYF.

In this sample, this clonotype turned up many times. The chain carries TRBV10-3 and TRBJ2-5; D is undetermined. Germline values: CDR1 ENHRY, CDR2 SYGVKD. The CDR3 contains 13 residues. V dropped 6 bases and J dropped 5 bases, with 13 bases sitting between them. The CDR3, as DNA: TGTGCCATCAGGGCACAGCAGAGGGAGACCCAGTACTTC. Its translation: CAIRAQQRETQYF.

At least ten counts were recorded for this clonotype. The V call is TRBV12-3 or TRBV12-4, the J call TRBJ2-1, with 7 nucleotides matching TRBD2. The CDR3 length is 16 residues. J was trimmed by 2 bases and V by 6 bases; bases with no gene match: 10. CDR3 DNA: TGTGCCAGCAGGCCCTTTATGGCGGGAGCCTACAATGAGCAGTTCTTC. This encodes CASRPFMAGAYNEQFF.

This clonotype was counted between two and nine times. V gene TRBV20-1 combines with J gene TRBJ2-3; 10 bases map to TRBD2. The ends lost 6 bases at V and 0 bases at J; junction bases unmatched: 9. Germline CDR1 reads DFQATT; CDR2 reads SNEGSKA (reference sequence). This CDR3 is 16 amino acids long. This chain's CDR3 is CSAVPLAGVSTDTQYF. CDR3 coding DNA: TGCAGTGCAGTCCCTCTAGCGGGGGTTAGCACAGATACGCAGTATTTT.

This clonotype was picked up a small number of times. V and J are TRBV20-1 and TRBJ1-4; 9 bases are a match to TRBD1. The CDR3 is 13 residues long. V lost 5 bases and J lost 5; bases outside the gene matches: 3. CDR1 is DFQATT and CDR2 is SNEGSKA in the germline V gene (reference sequence). DNA for the CDR3: TGCAGTGCTTGGACAGGGGCCAATGAAAAACTGTTTTTT. This encodes CSAWTGANEKLFF.

V usage is TRBV12-3 or TRBV12-4 and J usage is TRBJ2-3; 8 nucleotides align to TRBD2. The CDR3 is 13 amino acids. With 3 bases clipped from V and 9 bases from J, the junction kept 5 bases outside the gene matches. The CDR3 sequence: CASSFGGGRTQYF. The CDR3 DNA follows: TGTGCCAGCAGTTTTGGGGGCGGGAGGACGCAGTATTTT.